Shown below are 17 T cell receptor beta chains from a single sample sequenced in a study of T cells expressing NK-cell markers. TCRdb re-called the 5' RACE reads and catalogs CDR3 proteins one per entry, DNA excluded. The specimen's table records 130,000 to 150,000 distinct CDR3 sequences. The sample was blood T cells: a sorted CD56 or NKG2C T cell subset, CD4+ or CD8+ T cells, or bulk PBMC T cells (not recorded which). The source of these receptors is a young man in good health.

The chain employs TRBV20-1 and TRBJ1-2. The germline V gene has CDR1 DFQATT and CDR2 SNEGSKA (reference sequence). The CDR3 covers 13 residues. CDR3 sequence: CSARPVTDYGYTF.

The V and J genes are TRBV4-1 and TRBJ1-1. CDR3 size: 13 residues. Per germline, CDR1 MGHRA and CDR2 YSYEKL. The CDR3 is CASSPRANTEAFF.

V usage is TRBV30 and J usage is TRBJ2-2. CDR3 size: 13 residues. Germline V gene data show CDR1 as GTSNPN and CDR2 as SVGIG (reference sequence). CDR3 sequence: CAWRASTTGELFF.

The chain links TRBV6-5 to TRBJ2-1; TCRdb lists TRBD2, though no DNA is available to test this call. This CDR3 region has 15 residues. Germline CDR1 is MNHEY and CDR2 is SVGAGI. The CDR3 loop is CASSYLAGGSGEQFF.

The chain is built from TRBV4-2 and TRBJ2-2; TCRdb selects TRBD1, and the lack of DNA leaves this call unchecked. Germline assignment: CDR1 LGHNA and CDR2 YNFKEQ. The CDR3 runs to 15 residues. CDR3 sequence: CASSQEGGVTGELFF.

CDR3 amino acids: CASSLEPSTEQFF. The chain joins TRBV11-2 to TRBJ2-1. Germline assignment: CDR1 SGHAT and CDR2 FQNNGV. The CDR3 covers 13 residues.

The V gene is TRBV5-4, the J gene TRBJ2-7. Germline values: CDR1 SGHNT, CDR2 YYREEE (reference sequence). The CDR3 covers 15 residues. The CDR3: CASSPSRSYGYEQYF.

V usage is TRBV14 and J usage is TRBJ2-7; the TCRdb D gene call, TRBD1, has no DNA to confirm it. CDR1 and CDR2 (germline): SGHDN, FVKESK. CDR3 length equals 12 residues. Here the CDR3 reads CASSHTGAEQYF.

The chain combines TRBV4-1 with TRBJ2-7. The CDR3 is 11 amino acids. CDR1 is MGHRA and CDR2 is YSYEKL in the germline V gene. The CDR3 region is CASSQEGEQYF.

V usage is TRBV20-1 and J usage is TRBJ2-3; TCRdb reports TRBD2, a call that lacks DNA to check it against. Germline CDR1 is DFQATT and CDR2 is SNEGSKA (reference sequence). The CDR3 length is 16 residues. The CDR3 here is CSAREVTSASTDTQYF.

This chain uses TRBV9 with TRBJ1-1; no DNA is available, so the TRBD1 call from TCRdb remains unchecked. Germline V lookup: CDR1 SGDLS, CDR2 YYNGEE. There are 18 residues in the CDR3. The CDR3 reads CASSVVPIGRQGGTEAFF.

The rearrangement links TRBV7-8 to TRBJ2-7; TCRdb proposes TRBD1, but this gene call is untestable without DNA. Germline CDR1 SGHVS, CDR2 FQNEAQ. CDR3 length equals 14 residues. CDR3 amino acids: CASSYMTGMEEQYF.

The chain has TRBV28 and TRBJ1-2. This CDR3 has 14 residues. From germline, CDR1 is MDHEN and CDR2 SYDVKM. The CDR3 spells CASSFRGSYYGYTF.

The rearrangement uses TRBV5-1 and TRBJ2-2; TCRdb's D call, TRBD1, is unchecked because there is no DNA. CDR1 SGHRS and CDR2 YFSETQ come from the germline V gene. The CDR3 runs to 14 residues. The chain's CDR3 is CASSFRTGAGELFF.

V gene TRBV7-9 combines with J gene TRBJ2-4; TCRdb picks TRBD1, but there is no DNA to check that call. The CDR3 is 16 amino acids. Germline V gene data show CDR1 as SEHNR and CDR2 as FQNEAQ (reference sequence). The CDR3 loop is CASSYPPGERGNIQYF.

The CDR3 loop reads CASSQDQGAAPETQYF. The chain uses TRBV3-1 and TRBJ2-5; the TCRdb call, TRBD2, lacks DNA for checking. The CDR3 extends over 16 amino acids. Germline loops: CDR1 LGHDT, CDR2 YNNKEL (reference sequence).

The V call is TRBV5-1, the J call TRBJ2-7; TCRdb designates TRBD2, a call that cannot be tested without DNA. The CDR3 spans 15 residues. CDR1 is SGHRS and CDR2 is YFSETQ in the germline V gene. Here the CDR3 reads CASSLVSGSGNEQYF. The whole variable domain, filled in from reference TRBV5-1 and TRBJ2-7, reads KAGVTQTPRYLIKTRGQQVTLSCSPISGHRSVSWYQQTPGQGLQFLFEYFSETQRNKGNFPGRFSGRQFSNSRSEMNVSTLELGDSALYLCASSLVSGSGNEQYFGPGTRLTVT.